This T cell receptor beta chain was sequenced during a study of breast tumors, draining lymph nodes, adjacent tissues. Study observations and caveats: Tumor TCR diversity was below lymph nodes but above nontumor tissue. Luminal-like breast cancer showed significantly higher tumor–nontumor repertoire similarity than basal-like.

Ten or more counts support this clonotype. Antigen: not known. With 5 bases removed from V and 5 bases from J, the gap between germline ends came to 13 bases. The CDR3 loop spans 12 amino acids. CDR1 and CDR2 (germline): DFQATT, SNEGSKA (reference sequence). One entry per CDR3 protein, called by TCRdb with MiXCR from the multiplex PCR reads. The repertoire includes 200,000 to 300,000 distinct CDR3 sequences, around 30% of them detected once, and around 1% sits in the top ten. Breast cancer patients provided tissue from their axillary draining lymph nodes. J is TRBJ2-7 and V is TRBV20-1; weak D call: TRBD1 (5 bases). Sequenced: axillary lymph node tissue. This sequence originates from a female donor with breast cancer. Some clones in this sample may be carry-over from other donors' samples. Written as DNA, the CDR3 is TGCAGTGCTCCCCGACAGTACCACGAGCAGTACTTC. It encodes CSAPRQYHEQYF.